This T cell receptor beta chain is from a study of Graves' ophthalmopathy and Graves' hyperthyroidism. CDR1 is SGHVS, CDR2 FQNEAQ, per germline. The junction had 8 bases not matched to a gene; V was cut back by 7 bases and J by 5 bases. This CDR3 contains 14 residues. Certain patients, namely those with other autoimmune diseases, uncontrolled infections, pregnancy or lactation, were excluded. PBMCs originated in about 10 ml of fresh peripheral blood. General study results and limits: In blood appeared most of the expanded thyroid clonotypes whose frequency exceeded 0.001. Sensitivity of around 67% and specificity of about 72% were achieved by the model that predicted ophthalmopathy progression.

This clonotype was counted at least ten times. The antigen remains undetermined. RNA transcripts were the template, and TCR beta CDR3 regions were amplified from them. The first-round RT-PCR employed HTBI primers together with the Qiagen OneStep RT-PCR kit. A multiplex PCR was then performed as the second round. TCRdb redid the calling of the multiplex PCR reads with MiXCR, one entry per CDR3 protein. The data hold approximately 210,000 distinct CDR3 sequences, with about 22% observed a single time. Material: peripheral blood. This TCR came from a woman aged 45 to 65 with Graves' ophthalmopathy. This chain uses TRBV7-8 with TRBJ2-1; 7 bases are shared with TRBD1. CDR3 nucleotides: TGTGCCAGCACCCTCGGGACAGATAACAATGAGCAGTTCTTC. This gives the protein CASTLGTDNNEQFF. The entire variable domain, with the rest obtained from reference TRBV7-8 and TRBJ2-1, is as follows: GAGVSQSPRYKVAKRGQDVALRCDPISGHVSLFWYQQALGQGPEFLTYFQNEAQLDKSGLPSDRFFAERPEGSVSTLKIQRTQQEDSAVYLCASTLGTDNNEQFFGPGTRLTVL.